The clone carrying this T cell receptor (beta chain) was seen just once. The germline gives CDR1 SQVTM, CDR2 ANQGSEA. The germline V and J ends were trimmed by 4 bases and 7 bases, with 12 bases remaining between them. The CDR3 totals 12 residues. The data are from a study of shared clonotypes between healthy human individuals. Authors' data handling: Junction-only immunoSEQ sequences carried no quality scores, so filtering differed. Produced via immunoSEQ multiplex PCR; TCRdb's table is partial and in-frame only. Clonal size and the V and J genes are those of that table, whereas D and trimming came from the DNA. The sample includes fewer than 3 million clones, around 90% of them seen just once.

The TCR comes from a man aged 18 to 29 in good health. Some clones in this sample may be carry-over from other donors' samples. The sample was naive CD4+ T cells from PBMCs. As to subset: CD45RA+ positively selected. The chain employs TRBV29-1 and TRBJ2-3; D is unclear. This chain's CDR3 is CSVADSMNTQYF. CDR3 nucleotides: TGCAGCGTTGCAGATAGTATGAATACGCAGTATTTT.